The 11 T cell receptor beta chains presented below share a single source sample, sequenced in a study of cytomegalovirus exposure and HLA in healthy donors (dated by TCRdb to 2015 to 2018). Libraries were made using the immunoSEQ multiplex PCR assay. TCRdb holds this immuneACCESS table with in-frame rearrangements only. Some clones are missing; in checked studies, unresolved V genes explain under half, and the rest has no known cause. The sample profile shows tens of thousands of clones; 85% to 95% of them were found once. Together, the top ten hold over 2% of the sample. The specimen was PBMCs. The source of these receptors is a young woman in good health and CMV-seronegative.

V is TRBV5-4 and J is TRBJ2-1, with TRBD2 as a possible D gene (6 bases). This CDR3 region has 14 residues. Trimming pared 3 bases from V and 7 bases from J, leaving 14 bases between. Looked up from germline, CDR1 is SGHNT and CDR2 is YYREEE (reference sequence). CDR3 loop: CASSSGTSRNEQFF. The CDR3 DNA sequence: TGTGCCAGCAGCTCTGGGACTTCCCGAAATGAGCAGTTCTTC.

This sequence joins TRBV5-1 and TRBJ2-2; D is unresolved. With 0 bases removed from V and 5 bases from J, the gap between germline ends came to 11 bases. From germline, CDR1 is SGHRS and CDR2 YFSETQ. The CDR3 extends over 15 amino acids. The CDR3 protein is CASSLDRSYTGELFF. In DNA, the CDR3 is TGCGCCAGCAGCTTGGATCGCAGTTATACCGGGGAGCTGTTTTTT.

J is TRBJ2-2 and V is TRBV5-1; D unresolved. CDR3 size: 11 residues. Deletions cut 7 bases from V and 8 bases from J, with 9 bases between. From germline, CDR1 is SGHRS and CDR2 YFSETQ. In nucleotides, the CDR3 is TGCGCCAGCTCTAAAACTGGGGAGCTGTTTTTT. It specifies CASSKTGELFF.

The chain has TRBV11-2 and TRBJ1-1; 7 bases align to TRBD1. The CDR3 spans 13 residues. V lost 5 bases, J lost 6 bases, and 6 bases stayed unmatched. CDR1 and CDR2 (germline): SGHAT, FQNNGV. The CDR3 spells CASSDTGQAEAFF. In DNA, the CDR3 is TGTGCCAGCAGCGACACCGGACAGGCTGAAGCTTTCTTT.

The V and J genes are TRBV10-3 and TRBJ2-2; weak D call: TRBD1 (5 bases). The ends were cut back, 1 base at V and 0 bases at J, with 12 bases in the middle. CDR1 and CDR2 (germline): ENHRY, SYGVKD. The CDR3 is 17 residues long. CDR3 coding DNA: TGTGCCATCAGTGAGTTCGGTGGGGCGCCGAACACCGGGGAGCTGTTTTTT. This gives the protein CAISEFGGAPNTGELFF.

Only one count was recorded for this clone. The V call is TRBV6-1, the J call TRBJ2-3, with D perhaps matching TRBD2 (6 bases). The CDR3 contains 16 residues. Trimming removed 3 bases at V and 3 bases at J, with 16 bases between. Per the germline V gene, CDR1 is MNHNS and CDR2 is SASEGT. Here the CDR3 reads CASSDRLEGPTDTQYF. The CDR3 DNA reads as TGTGCCAGCAGTGACCGCCTGGAGGGCCCTACAGATACGCAGTATTTT.

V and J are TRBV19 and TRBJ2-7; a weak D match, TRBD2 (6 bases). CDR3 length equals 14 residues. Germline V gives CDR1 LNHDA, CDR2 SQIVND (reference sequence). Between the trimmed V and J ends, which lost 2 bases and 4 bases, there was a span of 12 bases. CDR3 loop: CASSITAGGYEQYF. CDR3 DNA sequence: TGTGCCAGTAGTATAACAGCGGGCGGATACGAGCAGTACTTC.

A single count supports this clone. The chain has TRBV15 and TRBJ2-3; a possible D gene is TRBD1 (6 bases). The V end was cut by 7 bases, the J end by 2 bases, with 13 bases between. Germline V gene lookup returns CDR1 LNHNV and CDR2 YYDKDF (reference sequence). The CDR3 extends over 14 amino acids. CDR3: CATKTGQFTDTQYF. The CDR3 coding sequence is TGTGCCACCAAGACAGGCCAATTCACAGATACGCAGTATTTT.

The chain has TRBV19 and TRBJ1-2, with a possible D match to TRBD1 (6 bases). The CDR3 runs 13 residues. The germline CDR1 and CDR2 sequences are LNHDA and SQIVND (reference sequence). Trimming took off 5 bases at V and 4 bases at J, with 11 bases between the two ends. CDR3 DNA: TGTGCCAGTAGTCTGGCAGGGGCCTATGGCTACACCTTC. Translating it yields CASSLAGAYGYTF.

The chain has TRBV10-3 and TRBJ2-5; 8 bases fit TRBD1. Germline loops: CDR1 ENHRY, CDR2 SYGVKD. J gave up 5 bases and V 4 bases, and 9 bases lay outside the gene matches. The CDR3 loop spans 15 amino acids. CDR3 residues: CAISGKTGVTETQYF. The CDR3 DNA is TGTGCCATCAGTGGAAAGACAGGGGTAACGGAGACCCAGTACTTC.

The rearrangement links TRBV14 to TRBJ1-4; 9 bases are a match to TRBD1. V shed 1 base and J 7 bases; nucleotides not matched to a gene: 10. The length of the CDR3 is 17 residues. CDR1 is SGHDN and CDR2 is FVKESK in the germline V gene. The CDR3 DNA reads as TGTGCCAGCAGCCAAGGTGGGACAGGGTGGAATCCTGAAAAACTGTTTTTT. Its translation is CASSQGGTGWNPEKLFF.